This T cell receptor beta chain was captured in a study of cytomegalovirus exposure and HLA in healthy donors. The CDR3 is 17 residues long. The germline V gene has CDR1 KGHSH and CDR2 LQKENI. V lost 0 bases to trimming and J lost 0 bases, with 11 bases between them. The method was immunoSEQ multiplex PCR; TCRdb's version includes in-frame clones alone and lacks a portion of them. In the table there are some 140,000 clones, roughly four fifths of which are singletons. The clonotype comes from a man aged 25-45 years in good health and CMV-seropositive. The chain recombines TRBV18 with TRBJ2-2, with D perhaps matching TRBD2 (6 bases). What was sequenced was PBMCs. CDR3 protein: CASSPPGRGTNTGELFF. In DNA, the CDR3 is TGTGCCAGCTCACCACCGGGTCGGGGGACGAACACCGGGGAGCTGTTTTTT.